These 23 T cell receptor beta chains were sequenced from one sample in a study of blood T cell repertoires in COVID-19 (dated by TCRdb to about 2020). The library came from the immunoSEQ multiplex PCR assay. TCRdb obtained this table from immuneACCESS and retained in-frame rearrangements with V and J assigned. These tables miss some clones; where compared with another copy, unresolved V genes account for less than half of the shortfall, and the remainder is unexplained. The sample table holds hundreds of thousands of clones, of which about four fifths were seen once. The ten largest clonotypes hold 8% to 10% of the sample. The sample was peripheral blood. Every receptor here comes from a woman in her 50s with acute or convalescent COVID-19.

V gene TRBV11-1 combines with J gene TRBJ2-7, with D tentatively TRBD2 (6 bases). This CDR3 spans 16 amino acids. Germline CDR1 and CDR2: SGHAT and FQDESV (reference sequence). Trimming removed 4 bases from V and 0 bases from J, with 16 bases in between. The CDR3 spells CASSWRSSASSYEQYF. The CDR3 bases are TGTGCCAGCAGCTGGAGATCTAGCGCCAGCTCCTACGAGCAGTACTTC.

The J gene is TRBJ1-2, the V gene TRBV7-2; 9 nucleotides match TRBD1. The CDR3 totals 15 residues. Looked up from germline, CDR1 is SGHTA and CDR2 is FQGNSA. After removal of 2 bases from V and 6 bases from J, the junction contained 7 bases not matched to a gene. This CDR3 reads CASSLSGQGSHGYTF. CDR3 in DNA: TGTGCCAGCAGCTTAAGCGGACAGGGGTCGCATGGCTACACCTTC.

CDR3 protein: CAWSPGTGGYEQYF. The CDR3, as DNA: TGTGCCTGGTCCCCAGGGACAGGGGGCTACGAGCAGTACTTC. This chain joins TRBV30 and TRBJ2-7; 11 bases match TRBD1. The ends lost 5 bases at V and 3 bases at J; junction bases unmatched: 6. The CDR3 covers 14 residues. Per germline, CDR1 GTSNPN and CDR2 SVGIG (reference sequence).

This clone turned up a few times. The chain's CDR3 is CASSDQETQYF. Written as DNA, the CDR3 is TGTGCCAGCTCCGACCAAGAGACCCAGTACTTC. The chain carries TRBV18 and TRBJ2-5; D is unresolved. The CDR3 spans 11 residues. With 6 bases removed from V and 0 bases from J, the gap between germline ends came to 2 bases. From germline, CDR1 is KGHSH and CDR2 LQKENI.

This rearrangement joins TRBV20-1 to TRBJ2-7, with 7 bases fitting TRBD2. This CDR3 comprises 14 residues. V lost 3 bases to trimming and J lost 0 bases; unmatched junction nucleotides: 5. Per the germline V gene, CDR1 is DFQATT and CDR2 is SNEGSKA (reference sequence). CDR3 coding DNA: TGCAGTGCTAGTGGAAGCGGGAACTCCTACGAGCAGTACTTC. Its protein product is CSASGSGNSYEQYF.

This clone was observed a handful of times. This rearrangement joins TRBV6-5 to TRBJ1-5, with 7 bases aligning to TRBD1. J gave up 5 bases and V 8 bases, and 9 bases lay outside the gene matches. The length of the CDR3 is 14 residues. Per the germline V gene, CDR1 is MNHEY and CDR2 is SVGAGI. The CDR3: CASWTGQNYQPQHF. DNA of the CDR3: TGTGCCAGCTGGACGGGACAGAATTATCAGCCCCAGCATTTT.

The chain combines TRBV3-1 (or the pseudogene TRBV3-2) with TRBJ2-7; D might be TRBD2 (6 bases). V was pared by 4 bases and J by 0 bases, with 10 bases between. The CDR3 is 14 residues long. The V gene's germline CDR1 is LGHDT and CDR2 YNNKEL (reference sequence). The CDR3 spells CASSRDWSSYEQYF. In nucleotides, the CDR3 is TGTGCCAGCAGCCGGGACTGGAGCTCCTACGAGCAGTACTTC.

The chain joins TRBV6-6 to TRBJ2-2; TRBD2 matches 7 bases. Germline V CDR1 and CDR2: MNHNY, SVGAGI (reference sequence). The V and J ends lost 7 bases and 4 bases, in that order; junction bases with no gene match: 3. The CDR3 contains 13 residues. Written as DNA, the CDR3 is TGTGCCAGCATCCCGGGGGGCACCGGGGAGCTGTTTTTT. Its translation: CASIPGGTGELFF.

The V and J genes are TRBV18 and TRBJ2-7; D is possibly TRBD1 (5 bases). CDR3 length equals 13 residues. V lost 2 bases to trimming and J lost 3 bases, with 8 bases between them. Germline assignment: CDR1 KGHSH and CDR2 LQKENI. CDR3 in DNA: TGTGCCAGCTCACCAGGACACAACTACGAGCAGTACTTC. This codes for CASSPGHNYEQYF.

Comments on this clone: Other nucleotide sequences in the sample specify the same CDR3. The J gene is TRBJ2-7, the V gene TRBV6-1, with unresolved D. V was cut by 2 bases and J by 3 bases, with 2 bases left in between. Germline V gene sequence: CDR1 MNHNS, CDR2 SASEGT. CDR3 length equals 11 residues. CDR3 amino acids: CASSELYEQYF. DNA of the CDR3: TGTGCCAGCAGTGAACTCTACGAGCAGTACTTC.

V gene TRBV5-3 combines with J gene TRBJ2-7, with D possibly TRBD2 on 5 matching bases. TRBV5-3 belongs to the ORF category, with a function that is uncertain. The CDR3 sequence is 15 residues long. Trimming took off 2 bases at V and 3 bases at J, with 15 bases between the two ends. CDR3 residues: CARSLLGFDLYEQYF. In nucleotides, the CDR3 is TGTGCCAGAAGCTTACTAGGATTTGATCTCTACGAGCAGTACTTC.

The chain recombines TRBV3-1 (or the pseudogene TRBV3-2) with TRBJ2-5; 8 bases agree with TRBD2. V shed 0 bases and J 5 bases; nucleotides not matched to a gene: 8. The CDR3 has 16 residues. CDR1 is LGHDT, CDR2 YNNKEL, per germline (reference sequence). Here the CDR3 reads CASSQEGAGVWETQYF. CDR3 nucleotides: TGTGCCAGCAGCCAAGAAGGAGCGGGAGTCTGGGAGACCCAGTACTTC.

The chain joins TRBV20-1 to TRBJ2-7; 7 bases fit TRBD1. The length of the CDR3 is 14 residues. V trimming: 3 bases; J trimming: 4 bases; junction bases outside the gene matches: 9. Germline V gene sequence: CDR1 DFQATT, CDR2 SNEGSKA (reference sequence). In DNA form, the CDR3 reads TGCAGTGCTAGTAGGACAGGAATACAATACGAGCAGTACTTC. Amino acid sequence: CSASRTGIQYEQYF.

On this clone: Distinct nucleotide sequences in the sample also encode this CDR3. The chain has TRBV18 and TRBJ1-2, with 7 bases matching TRBD1. The ends lost 3 bases at V and 5 bases at J; junction bases unmatched: 6. The CDR3 has 14 amino acids. Germline CDR1 and CDR2: KGHSH and LQKENI. The CDR3 region has the DNA TGTGCCAGCTCACCTGGTACAGGGGATTATGGCTACACCTTC. Amino acids: CASSPGTGDYGYTF.

The rearrangement joins TRBV3-1 (or the pseudogene TRBV3-2) to TRBJ2-5; 9 bases agree with TRBD2. The CDR3 covers 17 residues. Germline values: CDR1 LGHDT, CDR2 YNNKEL (reference sequence). The trim removed 0 bases at V and 5 bases at J, leaving 10 bases unmatched. The CDR3 nucleotides read TGTGCCAGCAGCCAAGATAGTACTAGCGGGCTCGGGGAGACCCAGTACTTC. This encodes CASSQDSTSGLGETQYF.

The chain uses TRBV3-1 (or the pseudogene TRBV3-2) and TRBJ1-1; D remains ambiguous. Germline lookup yields CDR1 LGHDT and CDR2 YNNKEL (reference sequence). Between the trimmed V and J ends, which lost 0 bases and 7 bases, there was a span of 9 bases. This CDR3 contains 13 residues. The chain's CDR3 is CASSQDDGGEAFF. The CDR3, as DNA: TGTGCCAGCAGCCAAGACGACGGAGGTGAAGCTTTCTTT.

This clone was seen a few times. This chain links TRBV10-1 with TRBJ1-1, with a tentative D call TRBD1 (5 bases). Looked up from germline, CDR1 is WNHNN and CDR2 is SYGVQD (reference sequence). The V gene lost 6 bases and the J gene lost 1 base, with 12 bases spanning the gap. This CDR3 contains 14 residues. CDR3 bases: TGCGCCAGCAGCGCCGGGACTAGGAACACTGAAGCTTTCTTT. It encodes CASSAGTRNTEAFF.

The V call is TRBV6-5, the J call TRBJ2-7; D gene uncertain. The CDR3 contains 12 residues. V lost 5 bases to trimming and J lost 1 base, with 6 bases between them. Germline V gene lookup returns CDR1 MNHEY and CDR2 SVGAGI. CDR3 nucleotide sequence: TGTGCCAGCAGTCCGAGATCCTACGAGCAGTACTTC. Its protein is CASSPRSYEQYF.

This chain links TRBV12-2 with TRBJ2-7; TRBD2 was called by the table and not checked on the DNA. TRBV12-2 is given as a pseudogene. The CDR3 totals 17 residues. This CDR3 is CASRHRTSGRASYEQYF. The CDR3 coding sequence is TGTGCAAGTCGCCACCGGACTAGCGGGAGGGCCTCCTACGAGCAGTACTTC.

The chain combines TRBV19 with TRBJ2-1; the match to TRBD2 covers 9 bases. The germline V gene has CDR1 LNHDA and CDR2 SQIVND (reference sequence). V was clipped by 4 bases and J by 0 bases; unmatched bases: 7. The CDR3 has 17 amino acids. The CDR3 region has the DNA TGTGCCAGTAGTAGAACTAGCGGGCCCCTCTCCTACAATGAGCAGTTCTTC. Protein sequence: CASSRTSGPLSYNEQFF.

The chain uses TRBV5-4 and TRBJ2-1; 10 bases are shared with TRBD1. Trimming removed 1 base from V and 8 bases from J; junction bases left unmatched: 6. This CDR3 is 15 amino acids long. Germline V gene lookup returns CDR1 SGHNT and CDR2 YYREEE (reference sequence). The CDR3 DNA sequence: TGTGCCAGCAGCTTGCTGAGACAGGGGGCATATGAGCAGTTCTTC. Its translation is CASSLLRQGAYEQFF. Supplemented by reference TRBV5-4 and TRBJ2-1, the full variable domain reads ETGVTQSPTHLIKTRGQQVTLRCSSQSGHNTVSWYQQALGQGPQFIFQYYREEENGRGNFPPRFSGLQFPNYSSELNVNALELDDSALYLCASSLLRQGAYEQFFGPGTRLTVL.

The V gene is TRBV6-5, the J gene TRBJ2-1; tentative D call: TRBD2 (5 bases). Trimming shortened V by 2 bases and J by 4 bases, and 12 bases separated the two germline ends. Germline CDR1 is MNHEY and CDR2 is SVGAGI. The CDR3 contains 15 residues. Written as DNA, the CDR3 is TGTGCCAGCAGTTACCTCGGGAACAATTACAATGAGCAGTTCTTC. As protein: CASSYLGNNYNEQFF.

A word on this clone: Other DNA sequences of this sample code for an identical CDR3. V is TRBV6-4 and J is TRBJ2-1; 10 nucleotides line up with TRBD2. The CDR3 has 16 amino acids. V lost 2 bases to trimming and J lost 2 bases; unmatched junction nucleotides: 3. Germline V lookup: CDR1 MRHNA, CDR2 SNTAGT. This chain's CDR3 is CASSDLGTSAYNEQFF. The CDR3 coding sequence is TGTGCCAGCAGTGACCTCGGGACTAGCGCCTACAATGAGCAGTTCTTC.